The 2 T cell receptor beta chains below all came from one sample that was sequenced in a study of control samples from healthy donors and cancer patients. Here immunoSEQ multiplex PCR was the method, and the copy in TCRdb shows in-frame clones only, minus some. The sample has around 130,000 clones, around nine tenths seen once. Sequences were obtained from blood. These receptors were collected from a man aged 25-40 years in good health.

This sequence joins TRBV5-5 and TRBJ2-1, with 8 bases that match TRBD2. The CDR3 runs to 13 residues. With V trimmed by 1 base and J by 7 bases, 1 base remained unmatched. Germline V lookup: CDR1 SGHKS, CDR2 YYEKEE (reference sequence). CDR3 protein: CASSLTSGNEQFF. The DNA of the CDR3 is TGTGCCAGCAGCTTGACTAGCGGAAATGAGCAGTTCTTC.

This clone was found once. This chain connects TRBV27 to TRBJ1-1, with D perhaps TRBD1 (5 bases). The germline V and J ends were trimmed by 2 bases and 1 base, with 5 bases remaining between them. Germline CDR1 is MNHEY and CDR2 is SMNVEV (reference sequence). The CDR3 consists of 13 residues. The CDR3 spells CASSLTGNTEAFF. The CDR3 nucleotides read TGTGCCAGCAGTTTAACAGGGAACACTGAAGCTTTCTTT.